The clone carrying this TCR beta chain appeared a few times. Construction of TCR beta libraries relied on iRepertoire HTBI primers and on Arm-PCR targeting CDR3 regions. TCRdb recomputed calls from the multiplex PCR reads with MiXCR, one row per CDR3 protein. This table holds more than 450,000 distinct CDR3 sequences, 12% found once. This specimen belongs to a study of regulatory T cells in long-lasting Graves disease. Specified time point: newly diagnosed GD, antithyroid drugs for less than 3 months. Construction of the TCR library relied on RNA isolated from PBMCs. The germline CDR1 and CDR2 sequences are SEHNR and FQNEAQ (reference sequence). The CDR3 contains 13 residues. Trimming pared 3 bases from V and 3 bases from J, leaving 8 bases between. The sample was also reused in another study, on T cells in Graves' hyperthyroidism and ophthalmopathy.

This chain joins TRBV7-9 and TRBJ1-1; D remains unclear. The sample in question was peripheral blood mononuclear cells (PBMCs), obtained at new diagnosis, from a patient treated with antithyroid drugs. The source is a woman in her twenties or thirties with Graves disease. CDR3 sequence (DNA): TGTGCCAGCAGCTTTAATCAGTACACTGAAGCTTTCTTT. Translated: CASSFNQYTEAFF. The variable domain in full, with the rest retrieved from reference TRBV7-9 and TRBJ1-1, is DTGVSQNPRHKITKRGQNVTFRCDPISEHNRLYWYRQTLGQGPEFLTYFQNEAQLEKSRLLSDRFSAERPKGSFSTLEIQRTEQGDSAMYLCASSFNQYTEAFFGQGTRLTVV.